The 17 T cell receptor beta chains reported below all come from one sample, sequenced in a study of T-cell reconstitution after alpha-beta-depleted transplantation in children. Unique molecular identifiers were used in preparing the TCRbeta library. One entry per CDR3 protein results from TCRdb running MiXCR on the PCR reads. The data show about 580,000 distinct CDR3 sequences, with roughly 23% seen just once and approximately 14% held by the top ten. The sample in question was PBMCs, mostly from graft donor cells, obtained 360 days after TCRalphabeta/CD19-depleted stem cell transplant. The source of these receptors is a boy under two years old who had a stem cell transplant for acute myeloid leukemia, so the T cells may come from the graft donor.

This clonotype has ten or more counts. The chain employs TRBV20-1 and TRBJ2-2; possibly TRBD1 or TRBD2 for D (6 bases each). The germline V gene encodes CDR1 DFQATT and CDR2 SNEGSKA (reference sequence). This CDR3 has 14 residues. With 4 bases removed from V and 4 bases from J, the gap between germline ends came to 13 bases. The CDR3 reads CSAIPGAVTGELFF. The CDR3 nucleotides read TGCAGTGCTATACCGGGGGCCGTCACCGGGGAGCTGTTTTTT.

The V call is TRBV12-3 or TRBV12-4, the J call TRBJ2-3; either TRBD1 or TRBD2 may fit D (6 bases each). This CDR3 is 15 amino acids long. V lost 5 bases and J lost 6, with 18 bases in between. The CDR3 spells CASSPGAGGEDTQYF. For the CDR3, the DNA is TGTGCCAGCAGTCCGGGGGCCGGGGGAGAGGATACGCAGTATTTT.

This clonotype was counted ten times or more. CDR3: CASSYSQGLYNSPLHF. Here the CDR3 DNA reads TGTGCCAGCAGTTACTCACAGGGTCTCTATAATTCACCCCTCCACTTT. The chain combines TRBV6-5 with TRBJ1-6; D might be TRBD1 (6 bases). With 0 bases removed from V and 3 bases from J, the gap between germline ends came to 9 bases. This CDR3 has 16 residues. CDR1 and CDR2 (germline): MNHEY, SVGAGI.

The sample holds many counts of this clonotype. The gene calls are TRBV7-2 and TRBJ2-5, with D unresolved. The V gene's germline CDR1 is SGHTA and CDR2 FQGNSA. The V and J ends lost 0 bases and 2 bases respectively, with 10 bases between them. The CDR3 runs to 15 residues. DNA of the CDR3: TGTGCCAGCAGCTTAGCGTCGGTGGGTCAAGAGACCCAGTACTTC. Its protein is CASSLASVGQETQYF.

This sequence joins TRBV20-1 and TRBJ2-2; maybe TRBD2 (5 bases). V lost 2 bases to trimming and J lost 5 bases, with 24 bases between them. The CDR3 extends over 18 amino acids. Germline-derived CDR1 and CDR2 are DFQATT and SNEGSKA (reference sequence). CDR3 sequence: CSARSSLGTGKPTGELFF. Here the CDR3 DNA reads TGCAGTGCTAGATCAAGCCTGGGAACGGGAAAACCAACCGGGGAGCTGTTTTTT.

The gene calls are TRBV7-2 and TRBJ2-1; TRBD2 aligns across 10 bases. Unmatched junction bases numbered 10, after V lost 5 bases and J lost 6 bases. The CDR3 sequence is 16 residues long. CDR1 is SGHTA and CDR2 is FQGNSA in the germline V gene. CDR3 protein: CASSLTGLAAINEQFF. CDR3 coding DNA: TGTGCCAGCAGCCTCACAGGACTAGCGGCTATCAATGAGCAGTTCTTC.

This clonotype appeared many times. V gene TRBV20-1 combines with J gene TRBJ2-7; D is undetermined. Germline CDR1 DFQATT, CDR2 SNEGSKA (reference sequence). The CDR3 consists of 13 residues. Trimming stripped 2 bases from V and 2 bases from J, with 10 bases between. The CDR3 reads CSARPTSTYEQYF. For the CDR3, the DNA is TGCAGTGCTAGACCAACTTCAACCTACGAGCAGTACTTC.

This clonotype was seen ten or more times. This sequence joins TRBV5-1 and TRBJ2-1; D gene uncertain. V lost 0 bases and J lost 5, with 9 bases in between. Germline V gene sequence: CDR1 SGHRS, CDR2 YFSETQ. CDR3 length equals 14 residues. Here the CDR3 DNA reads TGCGCCAGCAGCTTGGCCCAGCCACACAATGAGCAGTTCTTC. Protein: CASSLAQPHNEQFF. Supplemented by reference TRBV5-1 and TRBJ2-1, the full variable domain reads KAGVTQTPRYLIKTRGQQVTLSCSPISGHRSVSWYQQTPGQGLQFLFEYFSETQRNKGNFPGRFSGRQFSNSRSEMNVSTLELGDSALYLCASSLAQPHNEQFFGPGTRLTVL.

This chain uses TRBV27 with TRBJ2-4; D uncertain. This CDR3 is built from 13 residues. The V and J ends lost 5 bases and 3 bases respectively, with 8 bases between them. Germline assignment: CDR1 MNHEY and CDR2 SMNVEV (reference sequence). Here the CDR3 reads CASSVSGKNIQYF. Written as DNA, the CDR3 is TGTGCCAGCAGTGTTTCAGGCAAAAACATTCAGTACTTC.

CDR3 region: CASSYRQNMNTEAFF. The CDR3 coding sequence is TGTGCCAGCAGTTATAGGCAGAACATGAACACTGAAGCTTTCTTT. This chain connects TRBV6-5 to TRBJ1-1, with D unresolved. CDR1 MNHEY and CDR2 SVGAGI come from the germline V gene. The CDR3 consists of 15 residues. Trimming took off 3 bases at V and 0 bases at J, with 11 bases between the two ends.

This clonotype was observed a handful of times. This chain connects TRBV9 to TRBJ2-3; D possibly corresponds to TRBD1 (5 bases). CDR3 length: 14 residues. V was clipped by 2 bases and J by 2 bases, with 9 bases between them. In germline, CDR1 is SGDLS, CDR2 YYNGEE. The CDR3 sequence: CASSVRAVTDTQYF. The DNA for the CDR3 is TGTGCCAGCAGCGTCAGGGCGGTCACAGATACGCAGTATTTT. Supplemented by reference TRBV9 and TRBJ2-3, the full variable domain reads DSGVTQTPKHLITATGQRVTLRCSPRSGDLSVYWYQQSLDQGLQFLIQYYNGEERAKGNILERFSAQQFPDLHSELNLSSLELGDSALYFCASSVRAVTDTQYFGPGTRLTVL.

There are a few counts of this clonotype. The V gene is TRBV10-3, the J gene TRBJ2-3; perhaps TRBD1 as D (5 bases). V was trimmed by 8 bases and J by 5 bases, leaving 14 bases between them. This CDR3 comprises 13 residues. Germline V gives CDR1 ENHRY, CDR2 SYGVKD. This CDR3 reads CAISQGPLDTQYF. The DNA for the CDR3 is TGTGCCATCTCGCAGGGCCCTCTAGATACGCAGTATTTT.

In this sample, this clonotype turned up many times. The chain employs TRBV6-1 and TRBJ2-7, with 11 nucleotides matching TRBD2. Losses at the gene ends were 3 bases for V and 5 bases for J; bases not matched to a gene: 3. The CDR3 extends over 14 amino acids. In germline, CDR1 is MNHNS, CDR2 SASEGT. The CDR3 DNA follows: TGTGCCAGCAGTGACGGACTAGCGGGCGACGAGCAGTACGTC. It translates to CASSDGLAGDEQYV.

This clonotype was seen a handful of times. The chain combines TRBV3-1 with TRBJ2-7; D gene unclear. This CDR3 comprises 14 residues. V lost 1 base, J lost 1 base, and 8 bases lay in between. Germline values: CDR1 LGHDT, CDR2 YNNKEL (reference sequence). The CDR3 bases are TGTGCCAGCAGCCAAGGTCCGAGGTCCTACGAGCAGTACGTC. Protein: CASSQGPRSYEQYV.

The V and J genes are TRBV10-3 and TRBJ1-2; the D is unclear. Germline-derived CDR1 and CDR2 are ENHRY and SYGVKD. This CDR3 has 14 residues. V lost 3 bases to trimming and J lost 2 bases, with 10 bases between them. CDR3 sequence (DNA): TGTGCCATCAGTGACGTCGAACAAAACTATGGCTACACCTTC. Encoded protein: CAISDVEQNYGYTF.

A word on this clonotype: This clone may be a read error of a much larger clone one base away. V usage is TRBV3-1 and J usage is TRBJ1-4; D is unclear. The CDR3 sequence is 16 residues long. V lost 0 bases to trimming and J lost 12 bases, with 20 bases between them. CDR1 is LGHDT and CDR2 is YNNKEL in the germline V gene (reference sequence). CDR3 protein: CASSQESYSVAPELFF. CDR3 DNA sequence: TGTGCCAGCAGCCAAGAATCGTACAGTGTAGCCCCGGAACTGTTTTTT.

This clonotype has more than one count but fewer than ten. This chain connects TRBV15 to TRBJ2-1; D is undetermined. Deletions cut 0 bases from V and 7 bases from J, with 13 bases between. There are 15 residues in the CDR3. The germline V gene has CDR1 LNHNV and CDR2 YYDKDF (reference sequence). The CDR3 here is CATSRDPDGRNEQFF. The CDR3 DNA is TGTGCCACCAGCAGAGATCCGGACGGCAGGAATGAGCAGTTCTTC.